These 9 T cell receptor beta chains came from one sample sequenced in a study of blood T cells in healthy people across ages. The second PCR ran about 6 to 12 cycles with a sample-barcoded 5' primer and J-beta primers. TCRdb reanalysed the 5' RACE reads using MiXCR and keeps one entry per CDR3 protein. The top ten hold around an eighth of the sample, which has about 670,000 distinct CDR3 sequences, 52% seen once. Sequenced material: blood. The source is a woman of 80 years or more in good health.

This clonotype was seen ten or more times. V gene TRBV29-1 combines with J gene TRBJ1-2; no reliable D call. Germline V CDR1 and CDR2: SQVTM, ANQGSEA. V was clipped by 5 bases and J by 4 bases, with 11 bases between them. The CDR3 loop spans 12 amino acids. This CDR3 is CSVNSISYGYTF. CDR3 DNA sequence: TGCAGCGTTAACAGTATCTCCTATGGCTACACCTTC.

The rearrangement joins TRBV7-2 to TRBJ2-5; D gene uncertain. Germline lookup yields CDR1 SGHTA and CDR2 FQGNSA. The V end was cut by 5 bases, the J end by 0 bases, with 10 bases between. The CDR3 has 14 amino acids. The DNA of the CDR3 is TGTGCCAGCAGCGAAGACTTGTACCAAGAGACCCAGTACTTC. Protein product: CASSEDLYQETQYF.

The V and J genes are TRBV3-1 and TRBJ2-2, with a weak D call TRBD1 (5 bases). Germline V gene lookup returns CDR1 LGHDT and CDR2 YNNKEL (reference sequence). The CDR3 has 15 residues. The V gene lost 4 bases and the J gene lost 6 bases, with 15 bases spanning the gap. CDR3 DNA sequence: TGTGCCAGCAGCCTCCATGGGGCAGGGTCCGGGGAGCTGTTTTTT. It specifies CASSLHGAGSGELFF.

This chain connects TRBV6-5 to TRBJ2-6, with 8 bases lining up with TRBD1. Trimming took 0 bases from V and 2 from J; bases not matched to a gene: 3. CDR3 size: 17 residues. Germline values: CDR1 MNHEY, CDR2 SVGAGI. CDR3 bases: TGTGCCAGCAGTTACTCGCCCAGGGGGCCTGGGGCCAACGTCCTGACTTTC. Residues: CASSYSPRGPGANVLTF.

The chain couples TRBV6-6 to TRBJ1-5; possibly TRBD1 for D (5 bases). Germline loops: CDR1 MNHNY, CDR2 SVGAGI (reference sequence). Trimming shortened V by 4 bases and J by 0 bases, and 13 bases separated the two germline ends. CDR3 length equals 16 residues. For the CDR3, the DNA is TGTGCCAGCAGTTCCAATGACAGACATAGCAATCAGCCCCAGCATTTT. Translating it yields CASSSNDRHSNQPQHF.

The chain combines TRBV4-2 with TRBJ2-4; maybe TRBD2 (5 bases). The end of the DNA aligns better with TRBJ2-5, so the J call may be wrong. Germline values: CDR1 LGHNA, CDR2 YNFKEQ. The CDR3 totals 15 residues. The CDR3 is CASSQGARAEETQYF. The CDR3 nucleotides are TGTGCCAGCAGCCAAGGGGCGCGGGCGGAAGAGACCCAGTACTTC.

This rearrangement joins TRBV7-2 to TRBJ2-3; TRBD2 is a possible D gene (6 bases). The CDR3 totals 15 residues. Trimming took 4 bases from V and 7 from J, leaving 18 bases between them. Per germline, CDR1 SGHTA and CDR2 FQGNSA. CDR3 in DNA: TGTGCCAGCAGCTCTCAGGGACTTCCCCACTATACGCAGTATTTT. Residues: CASSSQGLPHYTQYF.

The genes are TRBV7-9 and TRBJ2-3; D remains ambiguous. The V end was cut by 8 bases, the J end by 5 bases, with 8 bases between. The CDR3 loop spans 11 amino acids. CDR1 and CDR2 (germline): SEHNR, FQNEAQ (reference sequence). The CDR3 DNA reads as TGTGCCAGCGCTTCGGGAGATACGCAGTATTTT. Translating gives CASASGDTQYF.

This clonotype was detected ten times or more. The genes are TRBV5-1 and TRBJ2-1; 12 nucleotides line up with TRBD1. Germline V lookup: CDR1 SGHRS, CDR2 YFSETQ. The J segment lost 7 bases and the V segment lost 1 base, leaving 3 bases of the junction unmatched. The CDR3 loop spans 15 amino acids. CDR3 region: CASSLMGQGANEQFF. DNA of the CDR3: TGCGCCAGCAGCTTGATGGGACAGGGGGCTAATGAGCAGTTCTTC.